Here is one T cell receptor (beta chain) with its context. Its antigen is currently unknown. The data are from a study of cytomegalovirus exposure and HLA in healthy donors. The wider study: As released early, the data held some 80 million unique TCRs from HLA-typed donors. Findings and caveats of the study: According to an earlier analysis, most TCR beta V segments yielded productive rearrangements about 87% or about 30% of the time. V segments that were indistinguishable, TRBV6-2 and TRBV6-3 among them, were omitted from analysis.

It was with 60 Vbeta and 13 Jbeta primers that the PCR ran. TCRdb's copy holds only in-frame clones and misses some; the assay was immunoSEQ multiplex PCR. The sample consists of fewer than 200,000 clones, just under 80% of them appearing once. The donors were healthy bone marrow donors. Germline V gene data show CDR1 as SGHAT and CDR2 as FQNNGV. The CDR3 consists of 15 residues. V was pared by 1 base and J by 1 base, with 7 bases between. The source material was PBMCs. J is TRBJ2-2 and V is TRBV11-2; D remains ambiguous. This receptor was obtained from a female donor in good health and CMV-seronegative. CDR3 sequence reads: CASSLVRGNTGELFF. CDR3 coding DNA: TGTGCCAGCAGCTTAGTCAGAGGGAACACCGGGGAGCTGTTTTTT.